This T cell receptor beta chain came from a study of OX40 agonist ivuxolimab in advanced cancers. About the study as a whole: Ivuxolimab was a fully human IgG2 agonistic monoclonal antibody targeting the costimulatory receptor OX40 (CD134). Intravenous ivuxolimab was administered to patients every 2 weeks at six dose levels: 0.01, 0.1, 0.3, 1.5, 3 and 10 mg/kg. Among the roughly 50 dose-escalation patients, 19 had hepatocellular carcinoma, about 15 melanoma, 9 renal cell carcinoma and 9 head and neck cancer. The dose-escalation cohort was 80% to 90% male with a mean age of around 62 years, ranging from roughly 23 to 85. Prior anti-PD-1, anti-PD-L1 or anti-CTLA-4 therapy was permitted, and approximately 39% of dose-escalation patients had received checkpoint inhibitors. Partial responses occurred in three dose-escalation patients, of whom one had hepatocellular carcinoma and two had cutaneous melanoma. The purpose of peripheral TCRbeta sequencing was to test whether ivuxolimab changed TCR sequence diversity and led to clonal T-cell expansion. The monotherapy dose-escalation portion (N of about 49 patients) of the phase I ivuxolimab trial is reported in the paper. Broad study findings and their caveats: At doses of 0.1 to 3.0 mg/kg, clonal expansion of both CD4+ and CD8+ blood T cells was observed from baseline to week 6. The antigen specificity of the peripheral T cells that underwent clonal expansion was not determined. In the 0.1-3.0 mg/kg groups, partial responders were among the patients with the lowest normalized peripheral clonal expansion, particularly in CD8+ T cells. After ivuxolimab, more expanded clones were found on average in CD8+ T cells than in CD4+ T cells. Low levels of normalized T-cell clonal expansion were also shown by some nonresponding patients.

In regard to this clone: Its binding antigen is unknown. Base qualities are missing; no much larger clone stands one base away.

The trial excluded patients who had a history of autoimmune disease or who were on systemic immunosuppression. In every dose cohort, peripheral blood was drawn for TCR sequencing at baseline, cycle 4 day 1, and cycle 7 day 1. Samples came from an open-label, multicenter, first-in-human phase I dose-escalation trial of ivuxolimab. Adults with locally advanced or metastatic head and neck squamous cell, hepatocellular, melanoma or renal cell carcinoma were enrolled in the trial. CD4+ and CD8+ T cells were sorted separately from peripheral blood before TCR sequencing. CDR1 and CDR2, looked up from the germline V gene (reference sequence), are LNHDA and SQIVND. The CDR3 numbers 16 residues from cysteine through phenylalanine. Of all the DNA, just the CDR3 is kept, 48 bases in frame from base 1. For this chain, trimming is 5 bases at the V end and 0 bases at the J end, and the number of junction bases without a gene match is 9.

Genomic DNA was extracted from sorted cells for sequencing of the TCRbeta CDR3 region. The immunoSEQ Assay was used to sequence the TCRbeta CDR3 regions. This is the immuneACCESS table as TCRdb keeps it, with only in-frame sequences that have V and J called. A part of the clones is gone; compared with another copy, unresolved V genes explain less than half, and the rest is unexplained. The sample yields around 100,000 clones; around 91% were counted once. The ten most abundant clones make up 0.15% to 0.2% of the sample. This receptor was taken from an adult with an advanced solid tumor such as melanoma, head and neck, liver or kidney cancer. The sequencing here drew on CD4+ or CD8+ T cells sorted from blood, taken in a trial of the OX40 agonist ivuxolimab. The V and J genes are TRBV19 and TRBJ1-1, with 7 junctional bases fitting TRBD1. The CDR3 reads CASSAGQPLMNTEAFF. The DNA sequence is as follows: TGTGCCAGTAGTGCGGGACAGCCCCTTATGAACACTGAAGCTTTCTTT.